These T cell receptor beta chains were read from a single sample in a study of blood T cell repertoires in COVID-19. Method: immunoSEQ multiplex PCR; TCRdb's copy keeps in-frame clones and lacks some. The sample records nearly 200,000 clones, 85% being singletons. The sequenced sample was peripheral blood. These receptors all come from a man in his 60s with COVID-19, enrolled during active disease. CDR3s include the opening cysteine and the closing phenylalanine or tryptophan. Each record gives: V gene, clone size, D gene, J gene, CDR3 protein, CDR3 DNA. D genes are given only for firm matches. For some rows the clone size is stated as once, few or many, or as a class when expanded; others skip it.

v_call: TRBV25-1
clone_size: .
d_call: .
j_call: TRBJ1-2
cdr3_aa: CASSGIGYTF
cdr3_nt: TGTGCCAGCAGTGGTATTGGCTACACCTTC

v_call: TRBV27
clone_size: .
d_call: .
j_call: TRBJ1-4
cdr3_aa: CATPDSQGNEKLFF
cdr3_nt: TGTGCCACACCTGACAGTCAAGGTAATGAAAAACTGTTTTTT

v_call: TRBV19
clone_size: .
d_call: TRBD1
j_call: TRBJ2-3
cdr3_aa: CASSMRDRPQRTQYF
cdr3_nt: TGTGCCAGTAGTATGAGGGACAGACCACAGAGGACGCAGTATTTT

v_call: TRBV19
clone_size: .
d_call: .
j_call: TRBJ2-4
cdr3_aa: CASSQAAKNIQYF
cdr3_nt: TGTGCCAGTAGTCAGGCTGCCAAAAACATTCAGTACTTC

v_call: TRBV27
clone_size: .
d_call: .
j_call: TRBJ1-5
cdr3_aa: CASSFSDSNQPQHF
cdr3_nt: TGTGCCAGCAGTTTCTCGGACAGTAATCAGCCCCAGCATTTT

v_call: TRBV30
clone_size: .
d_call: .
j_call: TRBJ1-2
cdr3_aa: CAWSVNRGGYTF
cdr3_nt: TGTGCCTGGAGTGTCAACCGGGGTGGCTACACCTTC

v_call: TRBV28
clone_size: .
d_call: .
j_call: TRBJ2-7
cdr3_aa: CASRQVHEQYF
cdr3_nt: TGTGCCAGCAGGCAGGTCCACGAGCAGTACTTC

v_call: TRBV4-1
clone_size: few
d_call: TRBD1
j_call: TRBJ1-2
cdr3_aa: CASSQVGTASNYGYTF
cdr3_nt: TGCGCCAGCAGCCAAGTGGGGACAGCATCTAACTATGGCTACACCTTC

v_call: TRBV27
clone_size: .
d_call: TRBD1
j_call: TRBJ2-5
cdr3_aa: CASSLSRQGVSQETQYF
cdr3_nt: TGTGCCAGCAGTTTATCCCGACAGGGGGTCTCACAAGAGACCCAGTACTTC

v_call: TRBV12-3/TRBV12-4
clone_size: few
d_call: .
j_call: TRBJ1-2
cdr3_aa: CASSSSVYGYTF
cdr3_nt: TGTGCCAGCAGTTCCTCAGTGTATGGCTACACCTTC

v_call: TRBV6-1
clone_size: few
d_call: .
j_call: TRBJ2-3
cdr3_aa: CASSERGNTQYF
cdr3_nt: TGTGCCAGCAGTGAAAGGGGGAATACGCAGTATTTT

v_call: TRBV28
clone_size: once
d_call: .
j_call: TRBJ1-4
cdr3_aa: CASSLRGRRNEKLFF
cdr3_nt: TGTGCCAGCAGTTTAAGGGGTCGGCGTAATGAAAAACTGTTTTTT

v_call: TRBV2
clone_size: .
d_call: .
j_call: TRBJ1-3
cdr3_aa: CASSVLGQTSGGNTIYF
cdr3_nt: TGTGCCAGCAGCGTCTTGGGACAAACCTCGGGAGGAAACACCATATATTTT

v_call: TRBV5-1
clone_size: .
d_call: TRBD1
j_call: TRBJ2-2
cdr3_aa: CASSLRTGPAGELFF
cdr3_nt: TGCGCCAGCAGCTTAAGGACAGGGCCAGCCGGGGAGCTGTTTTTT

v_call: TRBV28
clone_size: .
d_call: TRBD1
j_call: TRBJ2-7
cdr3_aa: CASSLRDRGNVGRRSYEQYF
cdr3_nt: TGTGCCAGCAGTTTACGGGACAGGGGTAATGTAGGGAGGCGCTCCTACGAGCAGTACTTC

v_call: TRBV19
clone_size: .
d_call: .
j_call: TRBJ2-7
cdr3_aa: CASSGTGVNYEQYF
cdr3_nt: TGTGCCAGTAGTGGAACCGGGGTCAACTACGAGCAGTACTTC

v_call: TRBV6-5
clone_size: .
d_call: .
j_call: TRBJ1-1
cdr3_aa: CASGDGTEAFF
cdr3_nt: TGTGCCAGCGGAGATGGAACTGAAGCTTTCTTT

v_call: TRBV2
clone_size: few
d_call: .
j_call: TRBJ1-2
cdr3_aa: CASGVSSGNGYTF
cdr3_nt: TGTGCCAGCGGAGTTTCCTCAGGGAATGGCTACACCTTC

v_call: TRBV2
clone_size: few
d_call: .
j_call: TRBJ1-1
cdr3_aa: CASREGRKNTEAFF
cdr3_nt: TGTGCCAGCAGGGAGGGCAGGAAAAACACTGAAGCTTTCTTT

v_call: TRBV12-3/TRBV12-4
clone_size: .
d_call: .
j_call: TRBJ1-4
cdr3_aa: CASSLGAAEKLFF
cdr3_nt: TGTGCCAGCAGCCTAGGGGCGGCTGAAAAACTGTTTTTT

v_call: TRBV6-2/TRBV6-3
clone_size: .
d_call: .
j_call: TRBJ1-6
cdr3_aa: CASSYLQNNSPLHF
cdr3_nt: TGTGCCAGCAGTTACCTGCAGAATAATTCACCCCTCCACTTT

v_call: TRBV19
clone_size: .
d_call: .
j_call: TRBJ1-5
cdr3_aa: CASSIERANQPQHF
cdr3_nt: TGTGCCAGTAGTATCGAGCGCGCCAATCAGCCCCAGCATTTT

v_call: TRBV19
clone_size: .
d_call: .
j_call: TRBJ1-5
cdr3_aa: CASSISGVNSNQPQHF
cdr3_nt: TGTGCCAGTAGTATATCGGGGGTCAATAGCAATCAGCCCCAGCATTTT

v_call: TRBV20-1
clone_size: .
d_call: .
j_call: TRBJ2-1
cdr3_aa: CSAGVGEQFF
cdr3_nt: TGCAGTGCGGGAGTGGGTGAGCAGTTCTTC

v_call: TRBV6-6
clone_size: .
d_call: TRBD1
j_call: TRBJ1-5
cdr3_aa: CASSYLQGIRNQPQHF
cdr3_nt: TGTGCCAGCAGTTACCTACAGGGGATACGCAATCAGCCCCAGCATTTT

v_call: TRBV18
clone_size: .
d_call: TRBD1
j_call: TRBJ1-1
cdr3_aa: CASSPSGTDTEAFF
cdr3_nt: TGTGCCAGCTCACCATCCGGGACAGACACTGAAGCTTTCTTT

v_call: TRBV7-3
clone_size: .
d_call: .
j_call: TRBJ2-5
cdr3_aa: CASSPGLQETQYF
cdr3_nt: TGTGCCAGCAGCCCGGGACTGCAAGAGACCCAGTACTTC

v_call: TRBV6-6
clone_size: once
d_call: .
j_call: TRBJ1-2
cdr3_aa: CASSYAREGNGYTF
cdr3_nt: TGTGCCAGCAGTTACGCCAGGGAAGGAAATGGCTACACCTTC

v_call: TRBV10-2
clone_size: .
d_call: .
j_call: TRBJ2-7
cdr3_aa: CASKGHVSYEQYF
cdr3_nt: TGCGCCAGCAAGGGGCACGTTTCCTACGAGCAGTACTTC

v_call: TRBV6-5
clone_size: once
d_call: TRBD1
j_call: TRBJ1-3
cdr3_aa: CASSFRTGRAGNTIYF
cdr3_nt: TGTGCCAGCAGTTTCCGGACAGGGCGAGCTGGAAACACCATATATTTT

v_call: TRBV6-2/TRBV6-3
clone_size: .
d_call: .
j_call: TRBJ1-1
cdr3_aa: CASSYRGNTEAFF
cdr3_nt: TGTGCCAGCAGTTACCGAGGGAACACTGAAGCTTTCTTT

v_call: TRBV3-1/TRBV3-2
clone_size: .
d_call: .
j_call: TRBJ1-1
cdr3_aa: CASSQVAGAHAEAFF
cdr3_nt: TGTGCCAGCAGCCAAGTGGCAGGGGCTCACGCTGAAGCTTTCTTT

v_call: TRBV7-2
clone_size: .
d_call: .
j_call: TRBJ2-2
cdr3_aa: CASSLASGTGELFF
cdr3_nt: TGTGCCAGCAGCTTAGCTTCCGGGACCGGGGAGCTGTTTTTT

v_call: TRBV2
clone_size: .
d_call: .
j_call: TRBJ1-2
cdr3_aa: CASSAGNYGYTF
cdr3_nt: TGTGCCAGCAGTGCAGGGAACTATGGCTACACCTTC